The subject of this entry is one T cell receptor beta chain. Its specificity is unknown. There are 16 residues in the CDR3. Per germline, CDR1 SNHLY and CDR2 FYNNEI. V lost 8 bases, J lost 1 base, and 19 bases lay in between. The data stem from a study of CD8+ T cells in alopecia areata. Study findings and constraints: Clarity of TCR sharing across patients fell short of that in mice, possibly HLA-related. Higher clonality than in normal scalp was seen in lesional scalp, especially alopecia totalis/universalis.

After isolation, RNA underwent reverse transcription to generate cDNA as the sequencing template. Produced via immunoSEQ multiplex PCR; TCRdb's table is partial and in-frame only. The sample yields over 150,000 clones, 50% to 60% seen once. As for treatment: oral pan-JAK inhibitor, 5-10 mg twice daily. The clonotype was recovered from a human donor with alopecia areata. The sample consisted of CD4+ T cells sorted from blood, taken at week 4, from a patient treated with tofacitinib. The chain uses TRBV2 and TRBJ2-3; D possibly corresponds to TRBD1 (5 bases). The CDR3 region is CASQGQSRVRTDTQYF. In DNA form, the CDR3 reads TGTGCCAGCCAGGGCCAAAGCCGGGTTCGCACAGATACGCAGTATTTT.